This TCR beta chain was found in a study of cytomegalovirus exposure and HLA in healthy donors. Study overall: The Caucasian-associated ancestry cluster held roughly 81% of a few hundred genotyped donors. Study outcomes and limitations: A later analysis by the authors found several of the most significant clusters apparently linked to common viral pathogens.

Germline V CDR1 and CDR2: MNHEY, SMNVEV (reference sequence). Trimming took 2 bases from V and 4 from J, leaving 6 bases between them. CDR3 length equals 13 residues. The study ran its PCR with 60 Vbeta and 13 Jbeta primers. The protocol was immunoSEQ multiplex PCR, while the TCRdb copy is restricted to in-frame clones and leaves out a portion. The sample lists under 150,000 clones, approximately 80% occurring once. This clone was recorded only once. Its antigen is currently unknown. The sequence was obtained from a male donor in good health and CMV-seronegative. The specimen sequenced was PBMCs. The gene calls are TRBV27 and TRBJ2-1; D may be TRBD1 (5 bases). The CDR3 region is CASSLQGYNEQFF. The DNA for the CDR3 is TGTGCCAGCAGTTTACAGGGTTACAATGAGCAGTTCTTC.